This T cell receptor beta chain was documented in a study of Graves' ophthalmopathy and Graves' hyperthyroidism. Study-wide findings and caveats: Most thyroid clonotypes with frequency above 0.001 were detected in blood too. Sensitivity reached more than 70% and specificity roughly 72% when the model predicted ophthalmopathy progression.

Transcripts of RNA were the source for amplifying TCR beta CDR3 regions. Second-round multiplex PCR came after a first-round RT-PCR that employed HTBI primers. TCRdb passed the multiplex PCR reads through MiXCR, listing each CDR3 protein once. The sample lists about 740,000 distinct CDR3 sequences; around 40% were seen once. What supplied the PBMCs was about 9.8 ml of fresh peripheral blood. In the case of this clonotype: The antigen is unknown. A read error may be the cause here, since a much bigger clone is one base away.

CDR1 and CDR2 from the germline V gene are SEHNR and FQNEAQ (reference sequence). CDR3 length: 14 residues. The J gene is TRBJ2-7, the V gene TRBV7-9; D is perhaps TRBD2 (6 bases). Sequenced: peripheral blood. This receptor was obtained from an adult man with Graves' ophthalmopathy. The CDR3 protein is CVSSHGGEQYEQYF. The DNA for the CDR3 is TGTGTCAGCAGCCATGGCGGGGAACAATACGAGCAGTACTTC.